Each of the 14 T cell receptor beta chains below was sequenced from the same sample in a study of blood T cell repertoires in COVID-19. This table comes from immunoSEQ multiplex PCR, and its TCRdb copy is limited to in-frame clones, with some not included. The table has about 30,000 clones, about 92% seen once. The sample comprised peripheral blood. The receptors originated from a man aged 45-65 years with active COVID-19.

The chain employs TRBV2 and TRBJ2-2; the match to TRBD2 covers 7 bases. The V gene's germline CDR1 is SNHLY and CDR2 FYNNEI. V lost 4 bases, J lost 4 bases, and 9 bases stayed unmatched. The CDR3 loop spans 16 amino acids. The CDR3 sequence: CASSAPTSLTTGELFF. The CDR3 bases are TGTGCCAGCAGTGCCCCGACTAGCTTAACCACCGGGGAGCTGTTTTTT.

The chain has TRBV29-1 and TRBJ1-2; D perhaps matches TRBD1 (6 bases). The CDR3 totals 16 residues. CDR1 is SQVTM and CDR2 is ANQGSEA in the germline V gene. The V end was cut by 1 base, the J end by 3 bases, with 18 bases between. The CDR3 DNA sequence: TGCAGCGTTGAAGCCCAAGGGGGGGGCGGGGACTATGGCTACACCTTC. It codes for CSVEAQGGGGDYGYTF.

V is TRBV11-2 and J is TRBJ2-3; tentatively, D is TRBD2 (5 bases). CDR1 is SGHAT and CDR2 is FQNNGV in the germline V gene. The CDR3 has 16 residues. Trimming removed 4 bases from V and 0 bases from J, with 14 bases in between. The CDR3 sequence: CASSSQRRSSTDTQYF. CDR3 coding DNA: TGTGCCAGCAGCTCGCAGCGGAGATCTAGCACAGATACGCAGTATTTT.

J is TRBJ1-2 and V is TRBV4-1; a possible D gene is TRBD1 (5 bases). This CDR3 spans 14 amino acids. Germline V gene lookup returns CDR1 MGHRA and CDR2 YSYEKL. V gave up 0 bases and J gave up 6 bases, with 11 bases separating them. DNA of the CDR3: TGCGCCAGCAGCCAAGATTGGCAGGGAAATGGCTACACCTTC. This translates into CASSQDWQGNGYTF.

The V call is TRBV10-3, the J call TRBJ2-7, with 8 bases aligning to TRBD2. CDR1 is ENHRY, CDR2 SYGVKD, per germline. The CDR3 is 16 residues long. J lost 4 bases, V lost 4 bases, and 12 bases had no gene match. The DNA for the CDR3 is TGTGCCATCAGTGGCCCCCCTAGCGGGCGATATTACGAGCAGTACTTC. Encoded protein: CAISGPPSGRYYEQYF.

The chain joins TRBV9 to TRBJ2-2, with TRBD2 matching 9 bases. V trimming: 4 bases; J trimming: 1 base; junction bases outside the gene matches: 5. The length of the CDR3 is 16 residues. Per the germline V gene, CDR1 is SGDLS and CDR2 is YYNGEE. In DNA, the CDR3 is TGTGCCAGCAGCTCAAGACTAGCGGAGAACACCGGGGAGCTGTTTTTT. Its translation is CASSSRLAENTGELFF.

The J gene is TRBJ1-1, the V gene TRBV29-1, with TRBD1 identical over 7 bases. The CDR3 totals 13 residues. CDR1 is SQVTM and CDR2 is ANQGSEA in the germline V gene. V was clipped by 5 bases and J by 4 bases; unmatched bases: 7. CDR3 DNA sequence: TGCAGCGTTACCCCAAGACAGGGCACTGAAGCTTTCTTT. Its protein is CSVTPRQGTEAFF.

The rearrangement links TRBV3-1 (or the pseudogene TRBV3-2) to TRBJ1-1, with TRBD1 matching 10 bases. J lost 4 bases, V lost 0 bases, and 8 bases had no gene match. CDR3 size: 17 residues. The germline CDR1 and CDR2 sequences are LGHDT and YNNKEL (reference sequence). In nucleotides, the CDR3 is TGTGCCAGCAGCCAAGATCTCGGGACAGGGGTTGGCACTGAAGCTTTCTTT. Translation: CASSQDLGTGVGTEAFF.

The rearrangement uses TRBV21-1 and TRBJ2-6; TRBD1 was called by the table and not checked on the DNA. TRBV21-1 is a pseudogene. The CDR3 consists of 18 residues. The CDR3 spells CASSHRQGVSPGANVLTF. CDR3 DNA: TGTGCCAGCAGCCACCGACAGGGAGTCTCCCCTGGGGCCAACGTCCTGACTTTC.

The chain is built from TRBV3-1 (or the pseudogene TRBV3-2) and TRBJ2-5; 7 bases map to TRBD1. Germline V lookup: CDR1 LGHDT, CDR2 YNNKEL (reference sequence). J lost 6 bases, V lost 11 bases, and 21 bases had no gene match. CDR3 length: 16 amino acids. The CDR3 loop is CASMGTTGESPQTQYF. CDR3 nucleotide sequence: TGTGCCTCTATGGGTACCACAGGGGAGTCACCCCAGACCCAGTACTTC.

V and J are TRBV11-2 and TRBJ1-1; D may be TRBD1 (6 bases). The CDR3 consists of 14 residues. V was pared by 5 bases and J by 0 bases, with 10 bases between. Germline CDR1 and CDR2: SGHAT and FQNNGV. For the CDR3, the DNA is TGTGCCAGCAGCCCCGGACAGCTGAACACTGAAGCTTTCTTT. It translates to CASSPGQLNTEAFF.

The J gene is TRBJ2-3, the V gene TRBV7-2; maybe TRBD2 (5 bases). Germline CDR1 reads SGHTA; CDR2 reads FQGNSA. This CDR3 has 15 residues. Trimming pared 1 base from V and 4 bases from J, leaving 12 bases between. The CDR3 DNA is TGTGCCAGCAGCTTAGAACGGGGTTCCGCAGATACGCAGTATTTT. Encoded protein: CASSLERGSADTQYF.

The CDR3 DNA reads TGTGCCAGCAGCCAAAGTGGAGGGTGGAACACTGAAGCTTTCTTT. Translation gives CASSQSGGWNTEAFF. This rearrangement joins TRBV16 to TRBJ1-1, with no clear D. Germline V lookup: CDR1 KGHSY, CDR2 FQNENV. There are 15 residues in the CDR3. Trimming removed 2 bases at V and 1 base at J, with 11 bases between. The full variable domain, with the rest looked up from reference TRBV16 and TRBJ1-1, is GEEVAQTPKHLVRGEGQKAKLYCAPIKGHSYVFWYQQVLKNEFKFLISFQNENVFDETGMPKERFSAKCLPNSPCSLEIQATKLEDSAVYFCASSQSGGWNTEAFFGQGTRLTVV.

The J gene is TRBJ2-1, the V gene TRBV5-4, with 10 bases fitting TRBD1. Germline assignment: CDR1 SGHNT and CDR2 YYREEE (reference sequence). The CDR3 runs 14 residues. The junction had 2 bases not matched to a gene; V was cut back by 4 bases and J by 4 bases. In nucleotides, the CDR3 is TGTGCCAGCAGCGAGGGACAGGGGTACAATGAGCAGTTCTTC. Protein sequence: CASSEGQGYNEQFF.